The 23 T cell receptor beta chains presented below share a single source sample, sequenced in a study of blood T cell repertoires in COVID-19. The protocol was immunoSEQ multiplex PCR, while the TCRdb copy is restricted to in-frame clones and leaves out a portion. Seen here are some 65,000 clones, 90% observed once, and the top ten hold 0.52%. The sample taken for sequencing was peripheral blood. These receptors were collected from a man aged 45-65 years with COVID-19, enrolled during active disease.

V and J are TRBV27 and TRBJ2-1, with TRBD2 matching over 13 bases. The CDR3 is made up of 15 amino acids. CDR1 and CDR2 from the germline V gene are MNHEY and SMNVEV (reference sequence). The V gene end was trimmed by 5 bases and the J gene end by 9 bases; junction bases not matched to a gene: 7. CDR3 nucleotides: TGTGCCAGCAGTGAACGACTAGCGGGAGGAGGTGAGCAGTTCTTC. Translating it yields CASSERLAGGGEQFF.

This clone appeared a single time. The chain is built from TRBV5-1 and TRBJ2-1; 9 nucleotides agree with TRBD2. Germline CDR1 SGHRS, CDR2 YFSETQ. This CDR3 comprises 14 residues. Germline trimming cut 6 bases from V and 5 bases from J; bases unmatched to any gene: 6. The CDR3 region is CASKFIAGDNEQFF. The DNA of the CDR3 is TGCGCCAGCAAATTCATAGCGGGAGACAATGAGCAGTTCTTC.

The chain joins TRBV10-3 to TRBJ1-1; maybe TRBD1 (6 bases). V lost 4 bases and J 6 bases, leaving 12 bases between the germline ends. The germline V gene encodes CDR1 ENHRY and CDR2 SYGVKD. CDR3 length: 13 amino acids. CDR3 in amino acids: CAISVDSGAEAFF. Here the CDR3 DNA reads TGTGCCATCAGTGTGGACAGCGGCGCTGAAGCTTTCTTT.

A single count supports this clone. The rearrangement links TRBV3-1 (or the pseudogene TRBV3-2) to TRBJ2-1; 11 positions match TRBD2. This CDR3 spans 15 amino acids. The germline V gene has CDR1 LGHDT and CDR2 YNNKEL (reference sequence). V gave up 6 bases and J gave up 7 bases; unmatched junction bases: 8. CDR3 DNA sequence: TGTGCCAGCAGTCATAGCGGGAGGGCCGTTAATGAGCAGTTCTTC. Amino acids: CASSHSGRAVNEQFF.

The chain combines TRBV10-3 with TRBJ1-2; TRBD1 matches at 7 bases. The V gene's germline CDR1 is ENHRY and CDR2 SYGVKD. V dropped 5 bases and J dropped 5; count of bases not matched to a gene: 11. The CDR3 is 15 residues long. The CDR3: CAISRDRMPGYGYTF. The DNA of the CDR3 is TGTGCCATCAGTCGGGACAGAATGCCTGGATATGGCTACACCTTC.

The genes are TRBV6-5 and TRBJ2-1; 7 bases line up with TRBD2. The CDR3 totals 15 residues. Trimming took 6 bases from V and 2 from J; bases not matched to a gene: 7. Per germline, CDR1 MNHEY and CDR2 SVGAGI. The CDR3 DNA reads as TGTGCCAGCAGCTATGGGGCGGGGGCCTACAATGAGCAGTTCTTC. Protein product: CASSYGAGAYNEQFF.

The chain is built from TRBV3-1 (or the pseudogene TRBV3-2) and TRBJ2-5, with 7 positions matching TRBD2. Trimming removed 4 bases from V and 0 bases from J; junction bases left unmatched: 8. CDR1 is LGHDT and CDR2 is YNNKEL in the germline V gene (reference sequence). This CDR3 region has 16 residues. CDR3 amino acids: CASSPALLADQETQYF. The CDR3 DNA sequence: TGTGCCAGCAGCCCGGCCCTGCTAGCGGACCAAGAGACCCAGTACTTC.

The V gene is TRBV4-3, the J gene TRBJ1-1; D is uncertain. V gave up 0 bases and J gave up 4 bases, with 9 bases separating them. This CDR3 is 14 amino acids long. Per germline, CDR1 LGHNA and CDR2 YSLEER. CDR3 bases: TGCGCCAGCAGCCAAGATTCCCACGGCACTGAAGCTTTCTTT. Its translation: CASSQDSHGTEAFF.

The chain is built from TRBV5-1 and TRBJ2-2; D call uncertain. The CDR3 runs to 15 residues. Trimming cost V 0 bases and J 1 base, with 7 bases left between them. Germline CDR1 SGHRS, CDR2 YFSETQ. CDR3 region: CASSLVQKNTGELFF. CDR3 nucleotides: TGCGCCAGCAGCTTGGTACAGAAGAACACCGGGGAGCTGTTTTTT.

The J gene is TRBJ1-1, the V gene TRBV27, with D unclear. V dropped 7 bases and J dropped 1 base, with 10 bases sitting between them. The CDR3 runs 13 residues. Germline-derived CDR1 and CDR2 are MNHEY and SMNVEV (reference sequence). The CDR3 nucleotides are TGTGCCAGCAAAAAAACTTGGAACACTGAAGCTTTCTTT. It specifies CASKKTWNTEAFF.

The chain employs TRBV5-1 and TRBJ2-1, with 10 bases matching TRBD2. This CDR3 is 21 amino acids long. Germline V gene sequence: CDR1 SGHRS, CDR2 YFSETQ. Unmatched junction bases numbered 26, after V lost 8 bases and J lost 3 bases. CDR3 amino acids: CASSDPLRGLADQFIYNEQFF. Written as DNA, the CDR3 is TGCGCCAGTAGCGACCCGTTGCGTGGACTAGCGGACCAATTTATCTACAATGAGCAGTTCTTC.

This chain connects TRBV27 to TRBJ2-7; the match to TRBD1 covers 7 bases. CDR3 length equals 14 residues. V gave up 2 bases and J gave up 5 bases; unmatched junction bases: 6. Looked up from germline, CDR1 is MNHEY and CDR2 is SMNVEV (reference sequence). Written as DNA, the CDR3 is TGTGCCAGCAGTTTACAAGGGGGCATCGACGAGCAGTACTTC. It specifies CASSLQGGIDEQYF.

At least ten counts were recorded for this clone. This sequence joins TRBV12-1 and TRBJ1-3; the DNA was not compared with TRBD1, the D call given in the table. TRBV12-1 is a documented pseudogene. CDR3 length: 14 residues. The CDR3 here is CASSPETGGNTIYF. CDR3 coding DNA: TGTGCCAGCAGCCCCGAGACAGGTGGAAACACCATATATTTT.

This chain uses TRBV29-1 with TRBJ1-1, with TRBD1 as a possible D gene (6 bases). Germline CDR1 is SQVTM and CDR2 is ANQGSEA. The CDR3 consists of 13 residues. With 0 bases removed from V and 3 bases from J, the gap between germline ends came to 8 bases. The CDR3 loop reads CSVEEDSYTEAFF. The DNA for the CDR3 is TGCAGCGTTGAAGAGGACAGCTACACTGAAGCTTTCTTT.

The chain couples TRBV4-2 to TRBJ2-1; 14 bases are shared with TRBD2. The CDR3 spans 23 residues. V shed 2 bases and J 0 bases; nucleotides not matched to a gene: 18. Germline lookup yields CDR1 LGHNA and CDR2 YNFKEQ. The CDR3 here is CASSQSSSRTSGRYPSSYNEQFF. The CDR3 coding sequence is TGTGCCAGCAGCCAAAGCTCCTCCCGGACTAGCGGGAGGTACCCTAGCTCCTACAATGAGCAGTTCTTC.

V is TRBV11-1 and J is TRBJ1-4; TRBD1 might be the D (5 bases). The CDR3 has 14 amino acids. V was cut by 4 bases and J by 8 bases, with 14 bases left in between. Germline values: CDR1 SGHAT, CDR2 FQDESV (reference sequence). The CDR3 sequence is CASSSDPTEEKLFF. CDR3 DNA sequence: TGTGCCAGCAGCTCGGACCCGACAGAGGAAAAACTGTTTTTT.

This chain joins TRBV7-2 and TRBJ2-2; D is ambiguous. Germline V gives CDR1 SGHTA, CDR2 FQGNSA. The CDR3 extends over 15 amino acids. V dropped 7 bases and J dropped 4 bases, with 16 bases sitting between them. CDR3 in amino acids: CASTVLRRGTGELFF. The CDR3, as DNA: TGTGCCAGCACCGTTCTTAGGCGAGGCACCGGGGAGCTGTTTTTT.

The chain employs TRBV6-5 and TRBJ2-7; tentatively, D is TRBD1 (7 bases). The CDR3 contains 16 residues. Germline CDR1 and CDR2: MNHEY and SVGAGI. The V end was cut by 0 bases, the J end by 3 bases, with 15 bases between. The CDR3 protein is CASSYSAGGLVYEQYF. CDR3 sequence (DNA): TGTGCCAGCAGTTACTCGGCAGGGGGGCTAGTCTACGAGCAGTACTTC.

The rearrangement uses TRBV18 and TRBJ2-3; 7 bases are a match to TRBD1. The CDR3 consists of 15 residues. V shed 4 bases, J shed 3 bases, and the junction held 7 bases outside the gene matches. Germline CDR1 reads KGHSH; CDR2 reads LQKENI. The CDR3 coding sequence is TGTGCCAGCTCACGGCGACAGGGAGAGACAGATACGCAGTATTTT. Translated: CASSRRQGETDTQYF.

The rearrangement uses TRBV7-2 and TRBJ2-1; 7 bases are a match to TRBD1. With V trimmed by 5 bases and J by 4 bases, 8 bases remained unmatched. The CDR3 is 15 amino acids. The germline gives CDR1 SGHTA, CDR2 FQGNSA. CDR3 region: CASSARQGLYNEQFF. The CDR3 DNA reads TGTGCCAGCAGCGCGCGACAGGGCCTATACAATGAGCAGTTCTTC.

The gene calls are TRBV3-1 (or the pseudogene TRBV3-2) and TRBJ2-7; no definite D call. CDR1 is LGHDT and CDR2 is YNNKEL in the germline V gene (reference sequence). CDR3 size: 14 residues. V was clipped by 0 bases and J by 6 bases, with 12 bases between them. The CDR3 nucleotides are TGTGCCAGCAGCCAAGATCGAGGTAGCTCCGAGCAGTACTTC. It specifies CASSQDRGSSEQYF.

This rearrangement joins TRBV21-1 to TRBJ1-6. TRBV21-1 is tagged as a pseudogene. The CDR3 is 15 residues long. CDR3 in DNA: TGTGCCAGCAGCAAGAACCGAGGGTATAATTCACCCCTCCACTTT. Amino acid sequence: CASSKNRGYNSPLHF.

The chain recombines TRBV15 with TRBJ2-5; 8 bases align to TRBD2. Germline CDR1 and CDR2: LNHNV and YYDKDF (reference sequence). There are 14 residues in the CDR3. The ends lost 8 bases at V and 3 bases at J; junction bases unmatched: 8. The CDR3 bases are TGTGCCACCGCCCGGGGGGGGGACGAAGAGACCCAGTACTTC. This codes for CATARGGDEETQYF. Filled out from reference TRBV15 and TRBJ2-5, the complete variable domain reads DAMVIQNPRYQVTQFGKPVTLSCSQTLNHNVMYWYQQKSSQAPKLLFHYYDKDFNNEADTPDNFQSRRPNTSFCFLDIRSPGLGDTAMYLCATARGGDEETQYFGPGTRLLVL.